The source of this T cell receptor beta chain is a study of STAT5B mutations in CD4+ large granular lymphocyte leukemia. Trimming removed 0 bases at V and 3 bases at J, with 10 bases between. The CDR3 has 15 amino acids. Germline CDR1 SGDLS, CDR2 YYNGEE. Here immunoSEQ multiplex PCR was the method, and the copy in TCRdb shows in-frame clones only, minus some. This sample carries tens of thousands of clones, roughly 79% of them seen once, and the ten largest clones take around 0.99%. This receptor was taken from a human donor in good health. This sequence joins TRBV9 and TRBJ2-1; D ambiguous. The sequenced material came from CD4+ T cells from blood buffy coats. As DNA, the CDR3 is TGTGCCAGCAGCGTAGACCCAGACCGCTACAATGAGCAGTTCTTC. Encoded protein: CASSVDPDRYNEQFF.